This T cell receptor beta chain was identified during a study of glioma-infiltrating T cells (dated by TCRdb to 2016 to 2017). Background on the whole study: Glioma tissue, non-neoplastic brain tissue and matched peripheral blood mononuclear cells were used as sources from which TCR alpha- and beta-chain repertoires were sequenced. Each tissue-infiltrating repertoire was compared with the same patient's peripheral blood repertoire to measure divergence between tissue and blood T-cell populations. Three low-grade glioma patients, roughly 8 primary glioblastoma patients, and three non-glioma patients who contributed non-neoplastic brain tissue made up the paired cohort. What the authors observed across the whole study: Group comparisons rested on small numbers: three non-neoplastic, three low-grade glioma and eight glioblastoma patients. In non-neoplastic patients, VJ-independent divergence between tissue and blood fell below expectation, whereas in all gliomas, and especially in low-grade gliomas, the divergence rose above expectation. Only a very small number of CDR3 sequences turned up in both tissue and blood, a result put down to high CDR3 diversity combined with limited sampling.

The iRepertoire nested amplicon-rescue multiplex PCR (arm-PCR) platform was used to amplify TCR alpha and beta CDR3 regions from RNA. The input for one-step reverse transcription and amplification was about 85-450 ng of tissue mRNA or PBMC total RNA. Following bead purification, Illumina adapters were added through a secondary multiplex PCR, and the libraries were then gel-purified between 200 and 400 bp. Demultiplexing relied on internal 6-nucleotide barcodes carried by the libraries. Libraries were sequenced on an Illumina MiSeq with 2x220 or 2x250 nucleotide paired-end reads. The paper's processing steps were these. Paired reads were merged using FLASH 1.2.11 and aligned with BWA-MEM to the GRCh37 human genome, and TRA and TRB reads were then extracted. V and J assignment used an IMGT-derived reference of cassette sequences and CDR3 motifs that included pseudogenes. Three-frame translation of reads was performed, and productive CDR3s were defined as those with a C...FGXG motif and no stop codons. Unique combinations of V-J cassette pair and CDR3 amino acid sequence were defined as clonotypes. Filtering of reads was based on Hamming distance, with the threshold set by the sequence error rate of each sample in mapped regions. The public reads were quality trimmed at Q25 with fastp and then assembled into clones with MiXCR by TCRdb, keeping productive beta chains. Merged by CDR3 protein, the rows form single entries marked with the most common genes and DNA. TCRdb, not the original authors, processed these V and J calls. The sample data list about 140,000 distinct CDR3 sequences, and 39% of these were observed just once. 20% to 25% of the sample rests with the top ten.

This clonotype was counted only a few times. Its binding antigen is unknown. Base qualities are not recorded, but no much larger clone differs from it by a single base. The germline V gene yields MDHEN for CDR1 and SYDVKM for CDR2. V lost 2 bases and J lost 5 bases, and the count of bases not matched to a germline gene is 8. The CDR3 covers 15 residues, taking in both the cysteine and the phenylalanine. Solely the CDR3 DNA is kept, with 45 bases framed from the first base. Rearrangement joined TRBV28 to TRBJ2-7; 8 central nucleotides agree with TRBD1. The sequenced material came from glioma tissue, nonneoplastic brain tissue, or PBMCs (not recorded which). The receptor was isolated from a human donor with low-grade glioma or glioblastoma, undergoing nonglioma brain surgery, or in good health (not recorded which). The CDR3 region has the sequence CASSLGQGAKNEQYF. The base sequence is TGTGCCAGCAGTTTAGGGCAGGGGGCCAAAAACGAGCAGTACTTC. The full variable domain, completed from the reference TRBV28 and TRBJ2-7 proteins outside the CDR3, reads DVKVTQSSRYLVKRTGEKVFLECVQDMDHENMFWYRQDPGLGLRLIYFSYDVKMKEKGDIPEGYSVSREKKERFSLILESASTNQTSMYLCASSLGQGAKNEQYFGPGTRLTVT.